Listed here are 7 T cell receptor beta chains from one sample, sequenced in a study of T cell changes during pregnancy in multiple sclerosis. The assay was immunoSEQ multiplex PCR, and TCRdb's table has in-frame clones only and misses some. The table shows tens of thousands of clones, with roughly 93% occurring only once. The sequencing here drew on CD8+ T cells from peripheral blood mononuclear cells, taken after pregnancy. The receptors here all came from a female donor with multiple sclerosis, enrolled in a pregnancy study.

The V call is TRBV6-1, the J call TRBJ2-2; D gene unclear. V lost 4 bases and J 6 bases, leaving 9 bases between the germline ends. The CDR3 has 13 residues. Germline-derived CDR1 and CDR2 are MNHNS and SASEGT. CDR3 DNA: TGTGCCAGCAGTGTTCGCGAATCCGGGGAGCTGTTTTTT. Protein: CASSVRESGELFF.

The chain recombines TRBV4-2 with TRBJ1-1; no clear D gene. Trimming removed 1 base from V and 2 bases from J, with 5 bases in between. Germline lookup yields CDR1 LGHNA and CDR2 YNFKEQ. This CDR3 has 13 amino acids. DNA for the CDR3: TGTGCCAGCAGCCAAGTTAGTAACACTGAAGCTTTCTTT. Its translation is CASSQVSNTEAFF.

The CDR3 reads CASSEISSGGPVTDTQYF. In DNA, the CDR3 is TGTGCCAGCAGTGAAATATCGTCGGGAGGGCCAGTCACAGATACGCAGTATTTT. The chain has TRBV2 and TRBJ2-3, with 8 bases identical to TRBD2. Germline-derived CDR1 and CDR2 are SNHLY and FYNNEI. The CDR3 is made up of 18 amino acids. Trimming cost V 2 bases and J 2 bases; bases outside gene matches: 12.

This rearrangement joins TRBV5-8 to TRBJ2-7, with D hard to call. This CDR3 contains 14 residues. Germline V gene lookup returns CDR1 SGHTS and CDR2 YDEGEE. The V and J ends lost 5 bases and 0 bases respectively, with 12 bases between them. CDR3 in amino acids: CASRAWSNSYEQYF. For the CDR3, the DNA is TGTGCCAGCAGGGCGTGGAGCAACTCCTACGAGCAGTACTTC.

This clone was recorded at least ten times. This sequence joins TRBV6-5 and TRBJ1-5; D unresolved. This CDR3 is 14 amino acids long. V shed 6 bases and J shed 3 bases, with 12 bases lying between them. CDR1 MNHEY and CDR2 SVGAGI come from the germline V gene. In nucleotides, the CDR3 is TGTGCCAGCAGCACGTGGGCCCTCAATCAGCCCCAGCATTTT. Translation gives CASSTWALNQPQHF.

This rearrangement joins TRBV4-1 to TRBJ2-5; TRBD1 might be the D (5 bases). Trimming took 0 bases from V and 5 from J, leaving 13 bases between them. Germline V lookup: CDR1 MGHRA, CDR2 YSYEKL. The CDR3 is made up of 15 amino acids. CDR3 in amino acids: CASSQDRVLWETQYF. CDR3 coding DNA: TGCGCCAGCAGCCAAGACAGGGTGTTATGGGAGACCCAGTACTTC.

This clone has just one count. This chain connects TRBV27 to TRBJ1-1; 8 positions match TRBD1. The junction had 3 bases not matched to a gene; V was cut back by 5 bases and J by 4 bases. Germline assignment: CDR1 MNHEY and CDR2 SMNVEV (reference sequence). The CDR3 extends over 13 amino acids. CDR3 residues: CASSGTGLTEAFF. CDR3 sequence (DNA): TGTGCCAGCAGTGGGACAGGCCTCACTGAAGCTTTCTTT.